This TCR beta chain came from a study of T cell repertoires in cytomegalovirus infection. About the research overall: Recently described HLA-C-restricted plus well-studied HLA-B-restricted CMV epitopes were used. Public signatures in TCR beta pointed to CMV infection and matching HLA type. Study-level results: Cumulative frequency of public TCR beta families picked out carriers of CMV plus the relevant HLA.

MiXCR, run by TCRdb on the reads, gives a single entry per CDR3 protein. The table has about 830,000 distinct CDR3 sequences, roughly 33% seen once. This clonotype was picked up many times. What it recognizes is unknown. Germline CDR1 SGHTA, CDR2 FQGNSA. The germline V and J ends were trimmed by 0 bases and 3 bases, with 12 bases remaining between them. This CDR3 contains 16 residues. Sequencing used cultured CD8+ T cells from PBMCs, obtained from culture after CMV antigen stimulation. V gene TRBV7-2 combines with J gene TRBJ1-5; possibly TRBD1 for D (5 bases). The sequence was collected from a human donor in good health (CMV status not recorded). Some clones in this sample may be carry-over from other donors' samples. CDR3 DNA: TGTGCCAGCAGCTTAGCGACAGTAGTTTACAATCAGCCCCAGCATTTT. It translates to CASSLATVVYNQPQHF.